This T cell receptor beta chain derives from a study of OX40 agonist ivuxolimab in advanced cancers. With 2 bases removed from V and 1 base from J, the gap between germline ends came to 5 bases. Germline V lookup: CDR1 SGHTA, CDR2 FQGTGA. This CDR3 spans 13 amino acids. Assay used: immunoSEQ multiplex PCR; TCRdb lists only in-frame clones, some missing. The sample yields around 80,000 clones, around nine tenths seen once. General study points: Some of the lowest clonal expansion was seen in partial responders at 0.1-3.0 mg/kg. Circulating CD4+ and CD8+ T cells showed clonal expansion by week 6 at 0.1 to 3.0 mg/kg. The study did not work out the antigen specificity of the expanded peripheral T cells.

This clone was observed a handful of times. What it binds is unknown. The specimen was CD4+ or CD8+ T cells sorted from blood, collected in a trial of the OX40 agonist ivuxolimab. J is TRBJ1-1 and V is TRBV7-3; tentatively, D is TRBD1 (5 bases). This receptor was taken from an adult with an advanced solid tumor such as melanoma, head and neck, liver or kidney cancer. CDR3 amino acids: CASSLDRNTEAFF. In DNA form, the CDR3 reads TGTGCCAGCAGCTTAGACAGGAACACTGAAGCTTTCTTT.